The rows below give T cell receptor beta chains drawn from one sample of a study of human T cells and chemical hapten exposure. MiXCR, applied by TCRdb to the RACE reads, yields one record per CDR3 protein. The table has approximately 260,000 distinct CDR3 sequences, around 7% seen once; the top ten hold 1.2%. Sequenced here: whole blood, sampled in connection with sensitization to the hapten diphenylcyclopropenone (DPC). The receptors were sampled from a man between 18 and 29 years old with alopecia areata. Some clones in this sample may be carry-over from other donors' samples. Each CDR3 is given without its conserved first and last residue. Each record gives: V gene, J gene, CDR3 protein.

TRBV7-2	TRBJ1-5	ASSPWDRGLSQPQH
TRBV24-1	TRBJ2-2	ATSGGRRDFDTGELF
TRBV3-1	TRBJ1-2	ASSQEEGGHGYT
TRBV29-1	TRBJ2-5	SAMTVNQETQY
TRBV7-6	TRBJ1-2	ASSPTDKPIPYGYT
TRBV13	TRBJ1-4	ASSRADEKLF
TRBV7-3	TRBJ1-1	ASRSGTTNTEAF
TRBV7-2	TRBJ2-5	ASSSISGGARETQY
TRBV7-9	TRBJ2-3	ASSADGTASLNTQY
TRBV28	TRBJ2-1	ASSGAGGSYNEQF
TRBV5-1	TRBJ2-1	ASSHRRDSIYNEQF
TRBV29-1	TRBJ2-5	SVTISGQAQETQY
TRBV7-9	TRBJ2-3	ASSLTSGAQY
TRBV7-3	TRBJ2-2	ASSATGPNTGELF
TRBV20-1	TRBJ1-6	SAALATYNSPLH
TRBV6-2/TRBV6-3	TRBJ2-1	ASSRTGNEQF
TRBV28	TRBJ1-2	ASSLPQGAGDYGYT
TRBV6-2/TRBV6-3	TRBJ1-6	ASSNFHNSPLH
TRBV27	TRBJ2-4	ASSLSATGNIQY
TRBV6-5	TRBJ1-5	ASSPSNGENSAQH
TRBV29-1	TRBJ1-1	SVGRRQAPEAF
TRBV4-3	TRBJ1-2	ASSQARTAGTGHGYT
TRBV12-3/TRBV12-4	TRBJ1-1	ASSRGRDGTEAF
TRBV7-2	TRBJ2-2	ASSPPGLGGELF
TRBV5-1	TRBJ1-5	ASSPIPGQGMGNQPQH
TRBV4-1	TRBJ1-6	ASSQGYGTTAPLH
TRBV3-1	TRBJ1-2	ASSSDRGYT
TRBV11-2	TRBJ1-2	ASSFETVTYGYT
TRBV12-3/TRBV12-4	TRBJ2-3	ASSLVAGMSTDTQY
TRBV20-1	TRBJ1-3	SARGSDRGRDTIY
TRBV29-1	TRBJ1-1	SGENRNTEAF
TRBV7-2	TRBJ1-5	ASSSYSNQPQH
TRBV5-1	TRBJ1-1	ASSLPQGSGTEAF
TRBV4-1	TRBJ2-1	ASSQDDQGAEIWNNEQF
TRBV27	TRBJ1-1	ASSLLARNTEAF
TRBV5-1	TRBJ2-7	ASSPPGAFRYEQY
TRBV5-4	TRBJ2-2	ASRDAATNTGELF
TRBV27	TRBJ1-6	ASSLETGPHSPLH
TRBV12-3/TRBV12-4	TRBJ2-2	ASTFRQDTGELF
TRBV7-2	TRBJ1-3	ASSLAWGNSGNTIY
TRBV4-1	TRBJ1-5	ASSLGPDNQPQH
TRBV12-3/TRBV12-4	TRBJ1-1	ASSLVQGLAEAF
TRBV7-8	TRBJ1-2	ASSLVRAANYGYT
TRBV7-2	TRBJ2-5	ASSPTSGGVFVTQY
TRBV18	TRBJ1-5	ASSTNVGLSNQPQH
TRBV10-3	TRBJ1-2	AISRQGEYGYT
TRBV7-8	TRBJ2-5	ATAHRDRGQIIQETQY